This T cell receptor (beta chain) was obtained from a study of T cell changes during pregnancy in multiple sclerosis (dated by TCRdb to between 2018 and 2020). A note on the overall study: The study looked at changes in the T cell repertoire across pregnancy in women with multiple sclerosis.

The protocol used for the library was the immunoSEQ multiplex PCR assay. This immuneACCESS table, as held by TCRdb, lists in-frame sequences with V and J called but not all clones. Of the missing ones, under half trace to an unresolved V gene in checked studies; the others have no known cause. The sample table records 40,000 to 50,000 clones; 85% to 95% of these occur just once. Of the sample, 6.5% to 9.5% is held by the ten largest clones. According to the germline V gene, CDR1 reads ENHRY and CDR2 reads SYGVKD. The junction shows trimming of 3 bases on V and 3 bases on J, plus 8 bases between the germline ends. From the cysteine through the phenylalanine, the CDR3 covers 13 amino acids. Only the CDR3 DNA is retained, 39 bases long and in frame from the first base. About this clone itself: Its specific antigen is unknown. No per-base quality is available; no much larger clone lies one base away.

The rearrangement joined TRBV10-3 to TRBJ1-2, with TRBD1 as a weak D call on 5 bases. This clonotype was obtained from a female donor with multiple sclerosis, enrolled in a pregnancy study. This sample comprised CD8+ T cells from peripheral blood mononuclear cells, obtained in the third trimester of pregnancy. The DNA sequence reads TGTGCCATCAGTGACAGGGCGGACTATGGCTACACCTTC. This translates into CAISDRADYGYTF.